The 23 T cell receptor beta chains below come from one sample, sequenced in a study of memory B cells and T cells in multiple sclerosis. Profiling relied on immunoSEQ multiplex PCR, and the TCRdb table lists in-frame clones only, not all of them. In the table there are roughly 30,000 clones, approximately 85% of which are singletons. For these receptors, no antigen is known. CFSE-dim autoproliferating and CFSE-high non-proliferating T cells from unstimulated culture were sequenced separately. Cultures began with 5x10^7 CFSE-labeled PBMCs, unstimulated for roughly seven days, with replicate wells pooled. The sequenced sample was PBMCs from blood kept in culture. The receptors were sampled from a human donor with multiple sclerosis.

V is TRBV4-2 and J is TRBJ1-5, with 8 bases lining up with TRBD1. The CDR3 is 21 residues long. Trimming at V came to 2 bases and at J to 0 bases, leaving 18 bases not matched to a gene. Germline V gene sequence: CDR1 LGHNA, CDR2 YNFKEQ. CDR3 protein: CASSQYHPGQGIGNSNQPQHF. In DNA, the CDR3 is TGTGCCAGCAGCCAATACCACCCCGGACAGGGTATAGGAAATAGCAATCAGCCCCAGCATTTT.

DNA of the CDR3: TGTGCCAGCAGTTGCAGGGTTGCGCGTCAGCCCCAGCATTTT. It codes for CASSCRVARQPQHF. The gene calls are TRBV6-7 and TRBJ1-5; the D gene is possibly TRBD1 (5 bases). TRBV6-7 counts as an open reading frame of uncertain function. Trimming removed 4 bases at V and 6 bases at J, with 13 bases between. The CDR3 covers 14 residues.

V and J are TRBV18 and TRBJ2-7, with 8 bases identical to TRBD1. Germline V lookup: CDR1 KGHSH, CDR2 LQKENI. CDR3 length: 18 residues. The trim removed 2 bases at V and 4 bases at J, leaving 16 bases unmatched. DNA for the CDR3: TGTGCCAGCTCACCAACGGGCCCGGGACAGGTGGGAGGATACGAGCAGTACTTC. Translated, it gives CASSPTGPGQVGGYEQYF.

The chain employs TRBV7-8 and TRBJ2-7; TRBD1 matches at 7 bases. CDR3 length equals 14 residues. The germline V gene encodes CDR1 SGHVS and CDR2 FQNEAQ. The trim removed 6 bases at V and 8 bases at J, leaving 13 bases unmatched. In DNA form, the CDR3 reads TGTGCCAGCAGTCCCGGGACAGCGGCCAGCAAGCAGTACTTC. Protein sequence: CASSPGTAASKQYF.

This clone was found once. V is TRBV27 and J is TRBJ2-2; the D is unclear. Trimming cost V 3 bases and J 6 bases, with 8 bases left between them. The CDR3 is 13 amino acids. The germline gives CDR1 MNHEY, CDR2 SMNVEV (reference sequence). CDR3 DNA sequence: TGTGCCAGCAGTTTCAGTTTGGCCGGGGAGCTGTTTTTT. It yields the protein CASSFSLAGELFF.

V usage is TRBV5-6 and J usage is TRBJ1-1, with D maybe TRBD1 (5 bases). The germline V gene encodes CDR1 SGHDT and CDR2 YYEEEE. CDR3 length: 12 residues. Deletions cut 4 bases from V and 3 bases from J, with 7 bases between. The CDR3 DNA follows: TGTGCCAGCAGCCAAGGGGACACTGAAGCTTTCTTT. It translates to CASSQGDTEAFF.

This sequence joins TRBV5-1 and TRBJ2-6; perhaps TRBD2 as D (5 bases). The CDR3 is 17 residues long. V was pared by 0 bases and J by 0 bases, with 10 bases between. CDR1 is SGHRS and CDR2 is YFSETQ in the germline V gene. CDR3 bases: TGCGCCAGCAGCTTGGGGGGTACTAGCTCTGGGGCCAACGTCCTGACTTTC. Protein: CASSLGGTSSGANVLTF.

This clone was recorded only once. The rearrangement links TRBV6-1 to TRBJ1-5, with TRBD1 as a possible D gene (6 bases). The CDR3 loop spans 15 amino acids. Germline V CDR1 and CDR2: MNHNS, SASEGT. V was trimmed by 1 base and J by 6 bases, leaving 13 bases between them. The chain's CDR3 is CASSEGWGLLQPQHF. Written as DNA, the CDR3 is TGTGCCAGCAGTGAAGGATGGGGGCTACTTCAGCCCCAGCATTTT.

The rearrangement uses TRBV27 and TRBJ2-7, with D unresolved. Trimming removed 3 bases at V and 6 bases at J, with 12 bases between. The CDR3 consists of 13 residues. Germline lookup yields CDR1 MNHEY and CDR2 SMNVEV (reference sequence). As DNA, the CDR3 is TGTGCCAGCAGTTTTAGTGAGGTAGGCGAGCAGTACTTC. The encoded protein is CASSFSEVGEQYF.

This clone occurred once. The chain links TRBV6-1 to TRBJ1-5; D ambiguous. V lost 4 bases to trimming and J lost 5 bases, with 9 bases between them. The CDR3 totals 13 residues. From germline, CDR1 is MNHNS and CDR2 SASEGT. CDR3 bases: TGTGCCAGCAGTGTAAGTTGGGATCAGCCCCAGCATTTT. This translates into CASSVSWDQPQHF.

The chain carries TRBV7-8 and TRBJ2-5, with D tentatively TRBD2 (5 bases). The closer fit of TRBJ2-7 to the DNA end suggests the J call may be wrong. CDR3 length: 14 residues. CDR1 is SGHVS, CDR2 FQNEAQ, per germline. This chain's CDR3 is CASSLPRGPYEQYF. The CDR3 coding sequence is TGTGCCAGCAGCTTACCACGGGGTCCCTACGAGCAGTACTTC.

The chain is built from TRBV6-1 and TRBJ2-3, with 9 nucleotides matching TRBD1. There are 15 residues in the CDR3. Trimming cost V 9 bases and J 3 bases; bases outside gene matches: 10. Germline loops: CDR1 MNHNS, CDR2 SASEGT. CDR3 nucleotide sequence: TGTGCCAGTCTAATTGGACAGGGGTTAACAGATACGCAGTATTTT. Its translation is CASLIGQGLTDTQYF.

The V call is TRBV6-1, the J call TRBJ2-5; D might be TRBD1 or TRBD2, each matching 5 bases. This CDR3 has 14 residues. Trimming left V 7 bases short and J 5 bases short, with 17 bases between. Germline CDR1 and CDR2: MNHNS and SASEGT. CDR3 sequence: CASTNGAFGETQYF. Written as DNA, the CDR3 is TGTGCCAGCACCAACGGGGCCTTTGGGGAGACCCAGTACTTC.

The chain couples TRBV5-1 to TRBJ2-5, with 10 bases that match TRBD1. In germline, CDR1 is SGHRS, CDR2 YFSETQ. The V and J ends lost 3 bases and 5 bases, in that order; junction bases with no gene match: 4. The CDR3 covers 14 residues. The CDR3 sequence is CASSWTGGLETQYF. The CDR3 DNA reads as TGCGCCAGCAGCTGGACAGGGGGGTTGGAGACCCAGTACTTC.

This clone was detected only once. The chain couples TRBV9 to TRBJ2-5, with 11 bases that match TRBD1. This CDR3 is built from 15 residues. J gave up 4 bases and V 3 bases, and 5 bases lay outside the gene matches. Germline V gene data show CDR1 as SGDLS and CDR2 as YYNGEE. The CDR3, as DNA: TGTGCCAGCAGCGCCCGGACAGGGGGCAGAGAGACCCAGTACTTC. This gives the protein CASSARTGGRETQYF. Together with reference TRBV9 and TRBJ2-5, the CDR3 gives the full variable domain: DSGVTQTPKHLITATGQRVTLRCSPRSGDLSVYWYQQSLDQGLQFLIQYYNGEERAKGNILERFSAQQFPDLHSELNLSSLELGDSALYFCASSARTGGRETQYFGPGTRLLVL.

V is TRBV2 and J is TRBJ2-1, with 15 bases lining up with TRBD2. The CDR3 has 17 amino acids. V shed 9 bases, J shed 0 bases, and the junction held 6 bases outside the gene matches. The germline V gene encodes CDR1 SNHLY and CDR2 FYNNEI. The CDR3 nucleotides are TGTGCCAGTCCGGGACTAGCGGGAGGAAGCTCCTACAATGAGCAGTTCTTC. This sequence encodes CASPGLAGGSSYNEQFF.

V is TRBV5-6 and J is TRBJ2-5, with D hard to call. The better agreement between TRBJ2-7 and the DNA end casts doubt on the J call. This CDR3 has 16 residues. Germline V gene sequence: CDR1 SGHDT, CDR2 YYEEEE. Written as DNA, the CDR3 is TGTGCCAGCAGCTTGCGAGACGGAGCTTACTTATACGAGCAGTACTTC. It yields the protein CASSLRDGAYLYEQYF.

V and J are TRBV27 and TRBJ2-5; D not certain. The CDR3 has 12 residues. Germline V lookup: CDR1 MNHEY, CDR2 SMNVEV (reference sequence). V lost 6 bases and J lost 7, with 12 bases in between. The CDR3 DNA follows: TGTGCCAGCAGCCATAAAACGGGGACCCAGTACTTC. Protein product: CASSHKTGTQYF.

The chain joins TRBV30 to TRBJ1-1; 9 nucleotides match TRBD1. The length of the CDR3 is 19 residues. Per germline, CDR1 GTSNPN and CDR2 SVGIG (reference sequence). Losses at the gene ends were 2 bases for V and 4 bases for J; bases not matched to a gene: 20. CDR3 residues: CAWSSLYRGPGSVGTEAFF. CDR3 DNA: TGTGCCTGGAGTTCGCTGTACAGGGGGCCGGGGTCGGTTGGCACTGAAGCTTTCTTT.

The chain uses TRBV6-1 and TRBJ2-7; D may match TRBD1 or TRBD2 (5 bases each). Germline values: CDR1 MNHNS, CDR2 SASEGT. The CDR3 has 14 residues. V was shortened by 3 bases and J by 4 bases, with 13 bases between the two germline ends. In DNA, the CDR3 is TGTGCCAGCAGTGACAGGGACGGCCGATACGAGCAGTACTTC. The encoded protein is CASSDRDGRYEQYF.

V and J are TRBV7-3 and TRBJ2-1; D is unresolved. V shed 1 base and J shed 6 bases, with 25 bases lying between them. The CDR3 runs to 19 residues. The germline gives CDR1 SGHTA, CDR2 FQGTGA. CDR3 bases: TGTGCCAGCAGCTTAATCCGGGCTCGAAGCAGGCATACGCGCAATGAGCAGTTCTTC. Protein: CASSLIRARSRHTRNEQFF.

In its sample, this clone was seen once. The chain uses TRBV2 and TRBJ1-4, with TRBD1 identical over 7 bases. Germline CDR1 SNHLY, CDR2 FYNNEI. This CDR3 comprises 14 residues. V shed 8 bases, J shed 5 bases, and the junction held 8 bases outside the gene matches. In DNA, the CDR3 is TGTGCCAGCCAACAGGGGCTGCCCAATGAAAAACTGTTTTTT. It translates to CASQQGLPNEKLFF.

The DNA of the CDR3 is TGTGCCAGCAGTTCCTTCCGGACACGGCTTGAAGCTTTCTTT. The encoded protein is CASSSFRTRLEAFF. The V call is TRBV6-5, the J call TRBJ1-1; TRBD1 is a possible D gene (5 bases). The CDR3 has 14 amino acids. Germline-derived CDR1 and CDR2 are MNHEY and SVGAGI. The ends were cut back, 4 bases at V and 7 bases at J, with 16 bases in the middle.